This TCR beta chain was observed in a study of blood T cell repertoires in COVID-19. Original processing methods: Reference gene primer amplification yielded estimated nucleated cell counts. The method was immunoSEQ multiplex PCR; TCRdb's version includes in-frame clones alone and lacks a portion of them. That table supplies the V and J calls and clone size; D and trimming were determined from the DNA. The sample shows almost 100,000 clones, approximately 86% of them seen only once. The CDR3 totals 12 residues. Looked up from germline, CDR1 is SGHNT and CDR2 is YENEEA. The V end was cut by 5 bases, the J end by 2 bases, with 7 bases between.

This TCR came from a man aged 50-59 years with acute or convalescent COVID-19. This chain uses TRBV11-3 with TRBJ2-7, with D possibly matching TRBD2 (5 bases). Specimen: peripheral blood. CDR3 region: CASSPGAYEQYF. In DNA form, the CDR3 reads TGTGCCAGCAGCCCCGGGGCCTACGAGCAGTACTTC.